The 26 T cell receptor beta chains reported below all come from one sample, sequenced in a study of PD-1 blockade in classical Hodgkin lymphoma. Produced via immunoSEQ multiplex PCR; TCRdb's table is partial and in-frame only. Here the sample spans about 34,000 clones, approximately 90% being singletons. Time point in this sample: newly diagnosed, previously untreated cHL patient sample. Magnetic depletion of unwanted cells isolated CD4+ T cells from thawed PBMCs. Sequences were obtained from CD4+ T cells from blood. The receptors stem from a human donor with classical Hodgkin lymphoma.

The chain recombines TRBV5-1 with TRBJ2-3; no firm D call. V was clipped by 7 bases and J by 1 base, with 13 bases between them. The germline CDR1 and CDR2 sequences are SGHRS and YFSETQ. The CDR3 extends over 14 amino acids. The CDR3 region is CASGVAGGTDTQYF. CDR3 DNA: TGCGCCAGCGGGGTTGCTGGTGGCACAGATACGCAGTATTTT.

V and J are TRBV6-1 and TRBJ2-4, with D possibly TRBD1 on 5 matching bases. Per germline, CDR1 MNHNS and CDR2 SASEGT. Deletions cut 0 bases from V and 2 bases from J, with 17 bases between. The CDR3 totals 18 residues. As DNA, the CDR3 is TGTGCCAGCAGTGAAGCGCTGGGAACGGACACCTCCAAAAACATTCAGTACTTC. Its translation is CASSEALGTDTSKNIQYF.

The chain uses TRBV15 and TRBJ2-1, with D perhaps matching TRBD1 (5 bases). With 6 bases removed from V and 0 bases from J, the gap between germline ends came to 12 bases. There are 15 residues in the CDR3. Germline lookup yields CDR1 LNHNV and CDR2 YYDKDF (reference sequence). The CDR3 DNA is TGTGCCACCAGTCCAGGGCCCAGCTCCTACAATGAGCAGTTCTTC. Translated: CATSPGPSSYNEQFF.

This chain connects TRBV7-2 to TRBJ2-7, with a possible D match to TRBD1 (6 bases). Germline values: CDR1 SGHTA, CDR2 FQGNSA. The length of the CDR3 is 14 residues. V lost 5 bases and J lost 6, with 17 bases in between. In DNA, the CDR3 is TGTGCCAGCAGCCTTGGGGGCCGAACTTCCGAGCAGTACTTC. Translating it yields CASSLGGRTSEQYF. The complete variable domain, with remaining parts taken from reference TRBV7-2 and TRBJ2-7, reads GAGVSQSPSNKVTEKGKDVELRCDPISGHTALYWYRQSLGQGLEFLIYFQGNSAPDKSGLPSDRFSAERTGGSVSTLTIQRTQQEDSAVYLCASSLGGRTSEQYFGPGTRLTVT.

The sample holds a few counts of this clone. The chain couples TRBV6-6 to TRBJ2-2; TRBD1 is a possible D gene (5 bases). CDR3 length: 14 residues. CDR1 and CDR2 from the germline V gene are MNHNY and SVGAGI (reference sequence). V was trimmed by 5 bases and J by 3 bases, leaving 10 bases between them. The CDR3 sequence: CASSPARDTGELFF. In nucleotides, the CDR3 is TGTGCCAGCAGTCCAGCCAGGGACACCGGGGAGCTGTTTTTT.

The CDR3 nucleotides are TGTGCCAGCAGCTTTTTGACTTTCTACAATGAGCAGTTCTTC. This codes for CASSFLTFYNEQFF. The chain is built from TRBV11-2 and TRBJ2-1, with D unresolved. Trimming took off 3 bases at V and 3 bases at J, with 9 bases between the two ends. The CDR3 length is 14 residues. Germline V lookup: CDR1 SGHAT, CDR2 FQNNGV. Complete variable domain (other parts from reference TRBV11-2 and TRBJ2-1): EAGVAQSPRYKIIEKRQSVAFWCNPISGHATLYWYQQILGQGPKLLIQFQNNGVVDDSQLPKDRFSAERLKGVDSTLKIQPAKLEDSAVYLCASSFLTFYNEQFFGPGTRLTVL.

V gene TRBV11-3 combines with J gene TRBJ2-3; D may match TRBD1 or TRBD2 (6 bases each). The length of the CDR3 is 16 residues. V shed 1 base and J shed 2 bases, with 13 bases lying between them. Germline V CDR1 and CDR2: SGHNT, YENEEA. The chain's CDR3 is CASSLVVGGLTDTQYF. CDR3 nucleotides: TGTGCCAGCAGCTTAGTTGTAGGGGGACTCACAGATACGCAGTATTTT.

This chain joins TRBV6-1 and TRBJ1-1; D is unresolved. In germline, CDR1 is MNHNS, CDR2 SASEGT. Trimming took 8 bases from V and 1 from J, leaving 14 bases between them. The CDR3 consists of 14 residues. The CDR3 here is CASCSQAPNTEAFF. CDR3 coding DNA: TGTGCCAGCTGTTCCCAGGCGCCGAACACTGAAGCTTTCTTT.

The chain employs TRBV10-3 and TRBJ1-5; D possibly corresponds to TRBD1 (5 bases). Germline-derived CDR1 and CDR2 are ENHRY and SYGVKD. The CDR3 is made up of 17 amino acids. The V end lost 0 bases, the J end lost 1 base, and 13 bases lay between the germline ends. Here the CDR3 reads CAISESEQGGSNQPQHF. The CDR3 coding sequence is TGTGCCATCAGTGAGTCCGAGCAGGGTGGGAGCAATCAGCCCCAGCATTTT.

The chain uses TRBV6-5 and TRBJ1-1, with D perhaps matching TRBD1 (6 bases). The CDR3 runs to 14 residues. Trimming stripped 5 bases from V and 0 bases from J, with 10 bases between. Germline lookup yields CDR1 MNHEY and CDR2 SVGAGI. CDR3 sequence: CASSPQGLNTEAFF. The CDR3 nucleotides read TGTGCCAGCAGTCCCCAGGGGTTGAACACTGAAGCTTTCTTT.

The gene calls are TRBV7-2 and TRBJ1-5; perhaps TRBD1 as D (6 bases). Germline loops: CDR1 SGHTA, CDR2 FQGNSA. Deletions cut 5 bases from V and 3 bases from J, with 14 bases between. The CDR3 runs 15 residues. CDR3 residues: CASSLGQMYNQPQHF. CDR3 in DNA: TGTGCCAGCAGCCTAGGACAGATGTACAATCAGCCCCAGCATTTT.

The chain combines TRBV7-9 with TRBJ2-2; D not resolved. The germline CDR1 and CDR2 sequences are SEHNR and FQNEAQ (reference sequence). The CDR3 runs to 12 residues. Trimming stripped 0 bases from V and 6 bases from J, with 2 bases between. CDR3 protein: CASSLAPGELFF. CDR3 DNA: TGTGCCAGCAGCTTAGCACCCGGGGAGCTGTTTTTT.

The gene calls are TRBV6-6 and TRBJ2-7; a weak D match, TRBD1 (6 bases). The germline V gene has CDR1 MNHNY and CDR2 SVGAGI (reference sequence). The V end lost 6 bases, the J end lost 0 bases, and 9 bases lay between the germline ends. This CDR3 region has 13 residues. CDR3 sequence reads: CASRQGISYEQYF. The CDR3 DNA is TGTGCCAGCAGGCAGGGGATCTCCTACGAGCAGTACTTC.

The rearrangement links TRBV5-4 to TRBJ2-1, with a possible D match to TRBD2 (6 bases). Germline V gene sequence: CDR1 SGHNT, CDR2 YYREEE (reference sequence). The germline V and J ends were trimmed by 0 bases and 4 bases, with 8 bases remaining between them. CDR3 size: 14 residues. The CDR3 region is CASSLDSGYNEQFF. CDR3 coding DNA: TGTGCCAGCAGCTTGGATAGCGGATACAATGAGCAGTTCTTC.

The chain carries TRBV30 and TRBJ1-4; D is uncertain. The V and J ends lost 0 bases and 8 bases respectively, with 10 bases between them. The CDR3 contains 13 residues. Germline V gene sequence: CDR1 GTSNPN, CDR2 SVGIG (reference sequence). The chain's CDR3 is CAWSVQDAEKLFF. Written as DNA, the CDR3 is TGTGCCTGGAGTGTACAAGATGCGGAAAAACTGTTTTTT.

V usage is TRBV2 and J usage is TRBJ2-7, with 7 nucleotides matching TRBD1. In germline, CDR1 is SNHLY, CDR2 FYNNEI. This CDR3 is built from 12 residues. After removal of 6 bases from V and 3 bases from J, the junction contained 2 bases not matched to a gene. CDR3 region: CASSPGGYEQYF. Here the CDR3 DNA reads TGTGCCAGCAGCCCAGGGGGCTACGAGCAGTACTTC.

This clone was seen a handful of times. The DNA of the CDR3 is TGTGCCAGTAGTAGGGGTCCGTTCGGCACTGAAGCTTTCTTT. It yields the protein CASSRGPFGTEAFF. The rearrangement links TRBV19 to TRBJ1-1, with D unresolved. From germline, CDR1 is LNHDA and CDR2 SQIVND (reference sequence). The CDR3 extends over 14 amino acids. Trimming took off 4 bases at V and 4 bases at J, with 13 bases between the two ends.

This clone has a handful of counts. The rearrangement joins TRBV7-3 to TRBJ1-3; D remains unclear. The V gene lost 4 bases and the J gene lost 4 bases, with 5 bases spanning the gap. The CDR3 runs to 12 residues. Per the germline V gene, CDR1 is SGHTA and CDR2 is FQGTGA. The CDR3 sequence is CASSSPGNTIYF. The CDR3 nucleotides read TGTGCCAGCAGCTCCCCCGGAAACACCATATATTTT.

This chain uses TRBV25-1 with TRBJ1-5; 9 bases are shared with TRBD1. The V gene's germline CDR1 is MGHDK and CDR2 SYGVNS. The CDR3 loop spans 15 amino acids. Trimming removed 4 bases from V and 0 bases from J; junction bases left unmatched: 1. The CDR3: CASSGQGGSNQPQHF. CDR3 nucleotides: TGTGCCAGCAGTGGACAGGGGGGTAGCAATCAGCCCCAGCATTTT.

The rearrangement links TRBV28 to TRBJ2-7; 10 bases line up with TRBD2. The J segment lost 2 bases and the V segment lost 4 bases, leaving 2 bases of the junction unmatched. Germline CDR1 is MDHEN and CDR2 is SYDVKM. This CDR3 contains 14 residues. DNA of the CDR3: TGTGCCAGCAGTTCCAGCGGGAGGGCCTACGAGCAGTACTTC. This translates into CASSSSGRAYEQYF.

The gene calls are TRBV18 and TRBJ1-6; 9 bases line up with TRBD1. V shed 8 bases and J 7 bases; nucleotides not matched to a gene: 12. The CDR3 extends over 16 amino acids. The V gene's germline CDR1 is KGHSH and CDR2 LQKENI. The chain's CDR3 is CASGQSGTGSNSPLHF. In DNA form, the CDR3 reads TGTGCCAGCGGGCAATCCGGGACAGGGTCAAATTCACCCCTCCACTTT.

This clone was seen a handful of times. The genes are TRBV4-1 and TRBJ1-1; D is uncertain. Germline lookup yields CDR1 MGHRA and CDR2 YSYEKL. Deletions cut 1 base from V and 5 bases from J, with 8 bases between. The CDR3 length is 13 residues. For the CDR3, the DNA is TGCGCCAGCAGCCAAGGGGTAAAGACTGAAGCTTTCTTT. Amino acids: CASSQGVKTEAFF.

This clone appeared a single time. The chain recombines TRBV6-6 with TRBJ2-1; TRBD1 agrees at 10 bases. The germline gives CDR1 MNHNY, CDR2 SVGAGI (reference sequence). The CDR3 totals 15 residues. The trim removed 5 bases at V and 9 bases at J, leaving 10 bases unmatched. CDR3 bases: TGTGCCAGCAGTACGGGACAGGGGTTTGATCCTGAGCAGTTCTTC. Amino acid sequence: CASSTGQGFDPEQFF.

The V and J genes are TRBV6-5 and TRBJ2-1; D not resolved. The germline V gene has CDR1 MNHEY and CDR2 SVGAGI. V gave up 4 bases and J gave up 0 bases, with 4 bases separating them. The CDR3 loop spans 13 amino acids. The CDR3 is CASSLSSYNEQFF. In DNA form, the CDR3 reads TGTGCCAGCAGTTTGAGCTCCTACAATGAGCAGTTCTTC.

The sample holds a few counts of this clone. V gene TRBV7-9 combines with J gene TRBJ2-7; D is uncertain. Per germline, CDR1 SEHNR and CDR2 FQNEAQ (reference sequence). V shed 1 base and J shed 7 bases, with 11 bases lying between them. The CDR3 has 13 amino acids. The CDR3, as DNA: TGTGCCAGCAGCTTAGGGTTTGGCTGGGAGCAGTACTTC. Its translation is CASSLGFGWEQYF. Complete variable domain (other parts from reference TRBV7-9 and TRBJ2-7): DTGVSQNPRHKITKRGQNVTFRCDPISEHNRLYWYRQTLGQGPEFLTYFQNEAQLEKSRLLSDRFSAERPKGSFSTLEIQRTEQGDSAMYLCASSLGFGWEQYFGPGTRLTVT.

The chain is built from TRBV6-5 and TRBJ2-7; TRBD1 matches at 11 bases. The CDR3 has 16 amino acids. Germline V gene sequence: CDR1 MNHEY, CDR2 SVGAGI. J was trimmed by 3 bases and V by 3 bases; bases with no gene match: 7. The CDR3 nucleotides are TGTGCCAGCAGTTATGGGACAGGGGGGTCCCTCTACGAGCAGTACTTC. It yields the protein CASSYGTGGSLYEQYF.